Shown below are 20 T cell receptor beta chains from a single sample sequenced in a study of blood T cell repertoires in COVID-19. The data were produced by immunoSEQ multiplex PCR, yet TCRdb's version contains in-frame clones alone and is incomplete. In the table there are fewer than 300,000 clones, 85% of which are singletons. Source material: PBMCs or T cells enriched from blood (not recorded which). Source of these receptors: a woman in her forties or fifties who had recovered from COVID-19.

V gene TRBV10-3 combines with J gene TRBJ2-1; 11 bases fit TRBD2. Germline CDR1 and CDR2: ENHRY and SYGVKD. This CDR3 has 15 residues. The J segment lost 8 bases and the V segment lost 6 bases, leaving 9 bases of the junction unmatched. The CDR3 nucleotides read TGTGCCATCAGATTAGCGGGAGGGCCTAGTGATGAGCAGTTCTTC. It codes for CAIRLAGGPSDEQFF.

This chain uses TRBV5-4 with TRBJ2-3; 8 bases are a match to TRBD2. Trimming cost V 4 bases and J 0 bases; bases outside gene matches: 16. This CDR3 contains 19 residues. Germline values: CDR1 SGHNT, CDR2 YYREEE (reference sequence). The CDR3 DNA reads TGTGCCAGCAGCCCGCGAATGCCGGGGGGGCGAGGTAGCACAGATACGCAGTATTTT. The encoded protein is CASSPRMPGGRGSTDTQYF.

The chain combines TRBV3-1 (or the pseudogene TRBV3-2) with TRBJ1-2; D uncertain. The CDR3 runs 14 residues. Germline V gene lookup returns CDR1 LGHDT and CDR2 YNNKEL (reference sequence). V lost 4 bases and J 2 bases, leaving 11 bases between the germline ends. Here the CDR3 DNA reads TGTGCCAGCAGCCCAAACTCAGGAAACTATGGCTACACCTTC. This codes for CASSPNSGNYGYTF.

The genes are TRBV4-1 and TRBJ2-2; D remains unclear. Germline CDR1 MGHRA, CDR2 YSYEKL. Trimming removed 4 bases from V and 2 bases from J, with 14 bases in between. This CDR3 has 16 residues. The CDR3 here is CASSPSSRINTGELFF. In DNA form, the CDR3 reads TGCGCCAGCAGCCCCTCGTCCAGGATAAACACCGGGGAGCTGTTTTTT.

This clone has a single count. V and J are TRBV4-1 and TRBJ2-3; 10 bases agree with TRBD1. The CDR3 is 14 amino acids. Germline trimming cut 4 bases from V and 7 bases from J; bases unmatched to any gene: 5. The germline CDR1 and CDR2 sequences are MGHRA and YSYEKL. CDR3 region: CASSLRDRGHTQYF. In DNA, the CDR3 is TGCGCCAGCAGCCTCCGGGACAGGGGACATACGCAGTATTTT.

The chain's CDR3 is CASSLGTSGWYSGELFF. The DNA of the CDR3 is TGTGCCAGCAGCCTTGGGACTAGCGGGTGGTACAGCGGGGAGCTGTTTTTT. The gene calls are TRBV11-2 and TRBJ2-2; 12 bases are a match to TRBD2. The CDR3 totals 17 residues. After removal of 5 bases from V and 7 bases from J, the junction contained 11 bases not matched to a gene. Germline lookup yields CDR1 SGHAT and CDR2 FQNNGV.

This clone was observed a few times. The J gene is TRBJ2-2, the V gene TRBV28, with TRBD2 matching over 11 bases. After removal of 6 bases from V and 4 bases from J, the junction contained 1 base not matched to a gene. This CDR3 comprises 14 residues. From germline, CDR1 is MDHEN and CDR2 SYDVKM. CDR3 loop: CASRGLAATGELFF. The CDR3 region has the DNA TGTGCCAGCAGGGGACTAGCGGCCACCGGGGAGCTGTTTTTT.

The chain links TRBV30 to TRBJ1-6, with TRBD1 identical over 8 bases. The CDR3 totals 14 residues. CDR1 and CDR2 from the germline V gene are GTSNPN and SVGIG (reference sequence). V dropped 3 bases and J dropped 5; count of bases not matched to a gene: 3. The CDR3 loop reads CAWRGTGNNSPLHF. CDR3 nucleotide sequence: TGTGCCTGGAGGGGGACAGGCAATAATTCACCCCTCCACTTT.

The J gene is TRBJ2-2, the V gene TRBV6-5; D is ambiguous. Trimming took 2 bases from V and 6 from J, leaving 7 bases between them. Germline CDR1 MNHEY, CDR2 SVGAGI. The CDR3 totals 13 residues. The CDR3 loop is CASSYEVAGELFF. The CDR3, as DNA: TGTGCCAGCAGTTACGAGGTCGCCGGGGAGCTGTTTTTT.

The chain has TRBV25-1 and TRBJ1-6; no clear D. Germline V gene lookup returns CDR1 MGHDK and CDR2 SYGVNS. V shed 6 bases and J shed 10 bases, with 13 bases lying between them. The CDR3 extends over 13 amino acids. The CDR3 loop reads CASRAPSGSPLHF. The CDR3 nucleotides read TGTGCCAGCAGGGCCCCCTCGGGATCACCCCTCCACTTT.

The V call is TRBV30, the J call TRBJ2-1; the D gene is possibly TRBD2 (5 bases). V was pared by 5 bases and J by 7 bases, with 9 bases between. Germline V lookup: CDR1 GTSNPN, CDR2 SVGIG (reference sequence). This CDR3 comprises 11 residues. CDR3 region: CAWAWRNEQFF. CDR3 bases: TGTGCCTGGGCGTGGAGGAATGAGCAGTTCTTC.

The chain recombines TRBV2 with TRBJ1-5, with unresolved D. Trimming cost V 7 bases and J 0 bases, with 10 bases left between them. Per the germline V gene, CDR1 is SNHLY and CDR2 is FYNNEI. The CDR3 has 14 residues. Here the CDR3 DNA reads TGTGCCAGCAATCCGGGGTATAGCAATCAGCCCCAGCATTTT. It yields the protein CASNPGYSNQPQHF.

This rearrangement joins TRBV19 to TRBJ2-1, with a tentative D call TRBD1 (6 bases). The CDR3 has 14 residues. V dropped 7 bases and J dropped 0 bases, with 10 bases sitting between them. Germline V CDR1 and CDR2: LNHDA, SQIVND (reference sequence). CDR3 sequence (DNA): TGTGCCAGTAATACAGGGAGCTCCTACAATGAGCAGTTCTTC. Its translation is CASNTGSSYNEQFF.

V is TRBV19 and J is TRBJ2-1, with TRBD2 identical over 14 bases. J lost 0 bases, V lost 3 bases, and 16 bases had no gene match. The CDR3 is made up of 22 amino acids. Germline V gene lookup returns CDR1 LNHDA and CDR2 SQIVND (reference sequence). CDR3 in amino acids: CASSIPGHGTSGRVRSYNEQFF. CDR3 coding DNA: TGTGCCAGTAGTATCCCGGGGCATGGGACTAGCGGGAGAGTACGCTCCTACAATGAGCAGTTCTTC.

The V gene is TRBV19, the J gene TRBJ2-1, with 9 bases lining up with TRBD1. This CDR3 is built from 15 residues. CDR1 LNHDA and CDR2 SQIVND come from the germline V gene (reference sequence). The J segment lost 5 bases and the V segment lost 6 bases, leaving 8 bases of the junction unmatched. The CDR3 is CASRIDRGFNNEQFF. CDR3 DNA: TGTGCCAGTAGGATCGACAGGGGGTTTAACAATGAGCAGTTCTTC.

This chain joins TRBV28 and TRBJ2-1; 10 nucleotides match TRBD2. The trim removed 3 bases at V and 3 bases at J, leaving 5 bases unmatched. The CDR3 extends over 16 amino acids. The germline CDR1 and CDR2 sequences are MDHEN and SYDVKM. CDR3 region: CASSFTASGSYNEQFF. Here the CDR3 DNA reads TGTGCCAGCAGTTTTACCGCTAGCGGGAGCTACAATGAGCAGTTCTTC.

This clone was seen only once. The chain uses TRBV7-8 and TRBJ2-1; TRBD2 aligns across 10 bases. CDR1 and CDR2 (germline): SGHVS, FQNEAQ. The CDR3 contains 15 residues. Losses at the gene ends were 2 bases for V and 9 bases for J; bases not matched to a gene: 7. The CDR3 DNA reads as TGTGCCAGCAGCTTACTAGCGGGGGTAGGGACTGAGCAGTTCTTC. Its translation is CASSLLAGVGTEQFF.

V and J are TRBV5-1 and TRBJ1-1, with 10 nucleotides matching TRBD1. Germline CDR1 and CDR2: SGHRS and YFSETQ. The trim removed 0 bases at V and 5 bases at J, leaving 10 bases unmatched. CDR3 length: 17 amino acids. CDR3 sequence (DNA): TGCGCCAGCAGCTTGGGCCCCACCGGGACAGGGGTTACTGAAGCTTTCTTT. Amino acid sequence: CASSLGPTGTGVTEAFF.

V is TRBV27 and J is TRBJ1-1; D perhaps matches TRBD1 (6 bases). V was shortened by 4 bases and J by 1 base, with 13 bases between the two germline ends. The CDR3 is made up of 15 amino acids. Germline CDR1 is MNHEY and CDR2 is SMNVEV (reference sequence). The CDR3 is CASSYGQGRNTEAFF. CDR3 sequence (DNA): TGTGCCAGCAGTTATGGGCAGGGGAGGAACACTGAAGCTTTCTTT.

This clone was found once. The V and J genes are TRBV9 and TRBJ2-1; TRBD2 matches at 7 bases. With 4 bases clipped from V and 6 bases from J, the junction kept 7 bases outside the gene matches. Germline loops: CDR1 SGDLS, CDR2 YYNGEE. The CDR3 is 14 residues long. CDR3 DNA sequence: TGTGCCAGCAGCTCCGGAGGGAGGGGCAATGAGCAGTTCTTC. Its translation: CASSSGGRGNEQFF. Full variable domain (remainder filled in from reference TRBV9 and TRBJ2-1): DSGVTQTPKHLITATGQRVTLRCSPRSGDLSVYWYQQSLDQGLQFLIQYYNGEERAKGNILERFSAQQFPDLHSELNLSSLELGDSALYFCASSSGGRGNEQFFGPGTRLTVL.